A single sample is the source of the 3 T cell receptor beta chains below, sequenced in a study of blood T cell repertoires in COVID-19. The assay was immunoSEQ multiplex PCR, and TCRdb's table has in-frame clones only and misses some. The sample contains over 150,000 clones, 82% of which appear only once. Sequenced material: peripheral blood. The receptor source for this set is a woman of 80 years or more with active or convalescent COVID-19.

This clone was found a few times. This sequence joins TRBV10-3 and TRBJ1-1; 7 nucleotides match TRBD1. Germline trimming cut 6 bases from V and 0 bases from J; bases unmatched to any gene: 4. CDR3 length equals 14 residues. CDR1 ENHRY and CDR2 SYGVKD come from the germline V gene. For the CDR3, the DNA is TGTGCCATCAGCCCCGACAGGGTGAACACTGAAGCTTTCTTT. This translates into CAISPDRVNTEAFF.

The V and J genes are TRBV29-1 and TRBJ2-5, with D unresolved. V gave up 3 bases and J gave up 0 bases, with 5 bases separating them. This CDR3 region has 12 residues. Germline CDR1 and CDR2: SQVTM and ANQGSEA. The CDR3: CSVEGNQETQYF. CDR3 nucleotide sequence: TGCAGCGTTGAGGGCAACCAAGAGACCCAGTACTTC.

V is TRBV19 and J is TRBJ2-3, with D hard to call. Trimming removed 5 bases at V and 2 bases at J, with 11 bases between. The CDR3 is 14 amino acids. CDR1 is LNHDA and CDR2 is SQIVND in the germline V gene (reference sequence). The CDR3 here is CASSLSGFTDTQYF. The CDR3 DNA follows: TGTGCCAGTAGTCTATCAGGATTCACAGATACGCAGTATTTT.